The present TCR beta chain was sequenced within a study of T-cell memory formation after mild COVID-19. This clonotype has just a few counts. The CDR3 consists of 13 residues. V lost 6 bases, J lost 8 bases, and 16 bases lay in between. From 5'RACE with constant-segment primers came TCR alpha and TCR beta cDNA libraries that carried sample barcodes and UMIs. TCRdb re-called the 5' RACE reads through MiXCR, storing one row per CDR3 protein. The sample holds about 560,000 distinct CDR3 sequences, around a sixth seen once. The sequencing input was PBMCs or a T cell subset sorted from them (not recorded which). The receptor was derived from an adult woman who had mild COVID-19 (a few samples of this study predate the infection). Cell type and time point are not known. The chain employs TRBV12-3 or TRBV12-4 and TRBJ1-2; D not resolved. CDR3 DNA: TGTGCCAGCAGACTACGGGCCCGGAGGGGCTACACCTTC. Protein sequence: CASRLRARRGYTF.